The 13 T cell receptor beta chains in this list originate from one sample, sequenced in a study of blood T cells in healthy people across ages. The second PCR ran roughly 6 to 12 cycles with a sample-barcoded 5' primer and J-beta primers. Via MiXCR, TCRdb re-called the 5' RACE reads, giving one row per CDR3 protein. Here the sample spans about 1.7 million distinct CDR3 sequences, 28% being singletons. Source material: blood. These receptors came from a woman aged 25 to 39 in good health.

This clonotype has just a few counts. The chain is built from TRBV12-3 or TRBV12-4 and TRBJ2-1; D gene uncertain. Trimming removed 3 bases at V and 6 bases at J, with 9 bases between. The CDR3 consists of 13 residues. The CDR3 here is CASSFRAANEQFF. The CDR3 nucleotides are TGTGCCAGCAGTTTCCGCGCAGCCAATGAGCAGTTCTTC.

J is TRBJ2-3 and V is TRBV2; 8 bases are a match to TRBD2. Germline CDR1 and CDR2: SNHLY and FYNNEI. V shed 3 bases, J shed 0 bases, and the junction held 5 bases outside the gene matches. This CDR3 comprises 16 residues. In nucleotides, the CDR3 is TGTGCCAGCAGTGATGAGCCGGGAGGGAGCACAGATACGCAGTATTTT. Protein product: CASSDEPGGSTDTQYF.

The chain couples TRBV3-1 to TRBJ1-5; D uncertain. The CDR3 is 13 residues long. Looked up from germline, CDR1 is LGHDT and CDR2 is YNNKEL (reference sequence). Trimming removed 3 bases at V and 8 bases at J, with 11 bases between. CDR3 bases: TGTGCCAGCAGCCATCGGACTGGGGAGCCCCAGCATTTT. This gives the protein CASSHRTGEPQHF.

This chain uses TRBV28 with TRBJ2-7; D perhaps matches TRBD1 (6 bases). The CDR3 runs to 14 residues. Germline CDR1 is MDHEN and CDR2 is SYDVKM. V was shortened by 8 bases and J by 0 bases, with 14 bases between the two germline ends. The CDR3 DNA follows: TGTGCCAGCGATCCAGGGGAATTCTCCTACGAGCAGTACTTC. It translates to CASDPGEFSYEQYF.

The table lists this clonotype with many counts. The CDR3 is CASSQQDGPYEQYF. For the CDR3, the DNA is TGTGCCAGCAGCCAGCAGGACGGTCCCTACGAGCAGTACTTC. The chain couples TRBV11-2 to TRBJ2-7; D gene unclear. The germline gives CDR1 SGHAT, CDR2 FQNNGV. This CDR3 has 14 residues. With 5 bases removed from V and 2 bases from J, the gap between germline ends came to 13 bases.

This clonotype was detected ten times or more. The rearrangement joins TRBV6-5 to TRBJ2-7; D unresolved. Trimming pared 0 bases from V and 0 bases from J, leaving 3 bases between. The CDR3 extends over 13 amino acids. Germline loops: CDR1 MNHEY, CDR2 SVGAGI. CDR3 in DNA: TGTGCCAGCAGTTACTCAATCTCCTACGAGCAGTACTTC. Protein sequence: CASSYSISYEQYF.

J is TRBJ1-5 and V is TRBV4-1; D not resolved. Per the germline V gene, CDR1 is MGHRA and CDR2 is YSYEKL. The CDR3 loop spans 14 amino acids. V shed 0 bases and J shed 7 bases, with 10 bases lying between them. CDR3 bases: TGCGCCAGCAGCCAAGAGAAGTTGTTGCAGCCCCAGCATTTT. Translating gives CASSQEKLLQPQHF.

This clonotype was detected a few times. J is TRBJ1-3 and V is TRBV15, with a tentative D call TRBD1 (5 bases). CDR3 length: 18 amino acids. The V gene lost 0 bases and the J gene lost 0 bases, with 15 bases spanning the gap. CDR1 and CDR2 from the germline V gene are LNHNV and YYDKDF (reference sequence). The CDR3 nucleotides are TGTGCCACCAGCAGAGAGCCGAGGTGGGGCCTCTCTGGAAACACCATATATTTT. Its protein is CATSREPRWGLSGNTIYF.

This clonotype was counted between two and nine times. The chain combines TRBV5-1 with TRBJ2-5; no definite D call. Germline V CDR1 and CDR2: SGHRS, YFSETQ. The CDR3 totals 14 residues. The germline V and J ends were trimmed by 0 bases and 4 bases, with 10 bases remaining between them. The CDR3 coding sequence is TGCGCCAGCAGCTTGGCAGTCGAGGTAGAGACCCAGTACTTC. The encoded protein is CASSLAVEVETQYF.

The CDR3 DNA reads TGTGCCAGCAGCTTAAATGAGGGTCCAACGCAGTATTTT. Amino acid sequence: CASSLNEGPTQYF. The chain employs TRBV7-3 and TRBJ2-3; TRBD2 might be the D (5 bases). CDR1 and CDR2 (germline): SGHTA, FQGTGA. Trimming shortened V by 1 base and J by 9 bases, and 11 bases separated the two germline ends. The CDR3 is made up of 13 amino acids.

This chain connects TRBV2 to TRBJ2-4, with 9 nucleotides matching TRBD1. The J call may not be correct, given that the DNA end is closer to TRBJ2-5. The CDR3 length is 15 residues. CDR1 and CDR2 from the germline V gene are SNHLY and FYNNEI. The CDR3 protein is CASRITGTGKETQYF. CDR3 sequence (DNA): TGTGCCAGCAGAATTACCGGGACAGGGAAAGAGACCCAGTACTTC.

The V call is TRBV29-1, the J call TRBJ1-1, with TRBD1 matching 8 bases. This CDR3 comprises 14 residues. The trim removed 0 bases at V and 0 bases at J, leaving 0 bases unmatched. Germline assignment: CDR1 SQVTM and CDR2 ANQGSEA. The CDR3 DNA sequence: TGCAGCGTTGAAGAGACAGGGGTGAACACTGAAGCTTTCTTT. Translated: CSVEETGVNTEAFF.

The table lists this clonotype with a few counts. This chain uses TRBV4-3 with TRBJ2-6; unclear D gene. CDR1 is LGHNA and CDR2 is YSLEER in the germline V gene. The CDR3 sequence is 15 residues long. V dropped 1 base and J dropped 2 bases, with 6 bases sitting between them. The CDR3 loop reads CASSQVPTGANVLTF. As DNA, the CDR3 is TGCGCCAGCAGCCAAGTCCCGACTGGGGCCAACGTCCTGACTTTC.